This TCR beta chain is drawn from a study of T cell responses to AZD1222 COVID-19 vaccine. Study conclusions and caveats: After two AZD1222 doses, spike-specific TCR breadth and depth rose versus day 0. Only 6 or 7 people who got AZD1222 tested seropositive at baseline. Reports indicate that nearly half of spike-specific TCRs are directed at unmutated variant regions. Along spike, vaccine-associated CD4 TCRs were found throughout, with dominance at 160-218 and 743-854.

Sequenced by immunoSEQ multiplex PCR; TCRdb stores in-frame clones only, minus some. The sample contains 150,000 to 200,000 clones, approximately 90% of which appear only once. V lost 5 bases to trimming and J lost 14 bases, with 22 bases between them. CDR3 length: 15 residues. CDR1 and CDR2 (germline): SEHNR, FQNEAQ (reference sequence). As concerns this clone: Its antigen is still unknown.

The source is an adult who received the MenACWY meningococcal vaccine as a control. The chain carries TRBV7-9 and TRBJ1-6; D gene ambiguous. The sample consisted of peripheral blood, taken 28 days after the second dose of the MenACWY control vaccine. The CDR3 DNA reads TGTGCCAGCAGCCGCGCCGGACTCCGCCCGGGTTCCCTCCACTTT. Translating gives CASSRAGLRPGSLHF. The full variable domain, in which reference TRBV7-9 and TRBJ1-6 provide the parts outside the CDR3, is DTGVSQNPRHKITKRGQNVTFRCDPISEHNRLYWYRQTLGQGPEFLTYFQNEAQLEKSRLLSDRFSAERPKGSFSTLEIQRTEQGDSAMYLCASSRAGLRPGSLHFGNGTRLTVT.